This T cell receptor (beta chain) was sequenced during a study of shared clonotypes between healthy human individuals. With respect to this clone: One junction end disagrees with the germline gene, perhaps due to a read error.

This CDR3 has 17 amino acids. Germline V lookup: CDR1 SNHLY, CDR2 FYNNEI. Produced via immunoSEQ multiplex PCR; TCRdb's table is partial and in-frame only. The table has hundreds of thousands of clones, roughly 97% seen once. Sequenced material: naive CD4+ T cells sorted from blood. Regarding subset: CD45RA+ positively selected. This TCR came from a woman aged 25 to 39 in good health. The chain links TRBV2 to TRBJ2-7; 16 nucleotides agree with TRBD2. The CDR3 here is CVSRVGLAGGKNYEQYF. CDR3 DNA: TGTGTCAGCAGAGTGGGACTAGCGGGAGGGAAGAACTACGAGCAGTACTTC.